The table lists the clone carrying this T cell receptor beta chain with a few counts. Its antigen is unknown. These data belong to a study of T cell responses to AZD1222 COVID-19 vaccine. Study-level results: Among AZD1222 vaccinees, only five to seven were seropositive at baseline. Repertoire sampling was restricted to post-peak T cell response timepoints. White British ancestry dominated among donors, who included more females, and clonal diversity was possibly underestimated.

Assay used: immunoSEQ multiplex PCR; TCRdb lists only in-frame clones, some missing. This sample yields about 120,000 clones, of which roughly 87% are seen a single time; approximately 2.6% belongs to the top ten. This specimen consisted of peripheral blood, obtained 28 days after the second AZD1222 dose. This TCR derives from an adult who received the AZD1222 COVID-19 vaccine.

The chain's CDR3 is CASRTEINEKLFF. The CDR3 coding sequence is TGTGCCAGCAGGACAGAGATTAATGAAAAACTGTTTTTT. The genes are TRBV6-5 and TRBJ1-4; maybe TRBD1 (5 bases). The V gene lost 6 bases and the J gene lost 4 bases, with 9 bases spanning the gap. This CDR3 has 13 amino acids. The germline gives CDR1 MNHEY, CDR2 SVGAGI.